The rows below give T cell receptor beta chains drawn from one sample of a study of CD8 T cells in Susac syndrome. TCRdb passed the immunoSEQ multiplex PCR reads through MiXCR, listing each CDR3 protein once. The sample lists about 130,000 distinct CDR3 sequences; about 94% were seen once. Material for sequencing was CD4+ T cells from PBMCs. These receptors came from a human donor in good health. The CDR3 runs from the conserved cysteine through the conserved F or W. A D gene is named only where the DNA matches it firmly. Size tells how often a clone was seen (once, few, many) or the class of an expanded clone, and some rows leave it out.

>NA|TRBJ2-3|TRBV28|NA
TGTGCCAGCAGCTGGGGACCTGGTACGCAGTATTTT
CASSWGPGTQYF
>NA|TRBJ2-1|TRBV20-1|NA
TGCAGGGCCGGGACTTCAACCCCCAATGAGCAGTTCTTC
CRAGTSTPNEQFF
>TRBD1|TRBJ1-1|TRBV6-1|NA
TGTGCCAGCAGATCCGGGACAGCGGATATGTTGAACACTGAAGCTTTCTTT
CASRSGTADMLNTEAFF
>NA|TRBJ2-1|TRBV6-1|NA
TGTGCCAGCAGTAGGGGATCTACGGTCTGGCGGCCCTACAATGAGCAGTTCTTC
CASSRGSTVWRPYNEQFF
>NA|TRBJ2-1|TRBV7-9|NA
TGTGCCAGCAGCTACGGCGGGGCGTCGAAGCAGTTCTTC
CASSYGGASKQFF
>NA|TRBJ1-1|TRBV2|NA
TGTGCCAGCAGTGTCTTCCTAGAAGCTTTCTTT
CASSVFLEAFF
>NA|TRBJ2-1|TRBV25-1|NA
TGTGCCAGCACCCCAGCGGGCTATCTAGACAATGAGCAGTTCTTC
CASTPAGYLDNEQFF
>NA|TRBJ1-2|TRBV27|once
TGTGCCAGCAGTTTAGGACAGAAGACAGGCTACACCTTC
CASSLGQKTGYTF
>NA|TRBJ1-2|TRBV11-2|NA
TGTGCCAGCAGCTCGCTGTATGGTAATGGCTACACCTTC
CASSSLYGNGYTF
>NA|TRBJ2-5|TRBV3-1|NA
TGTGCCAGCAGCCAGGTCAGGACGACCAAGGAGACCCAGTACTTC
CASSQVRTTKETQYF
>NA|TRBJ1-4|TRBV7-2|NA
TGTGCCAGCAGCTCCCGAACAACTAATGAAAAACTGTTTTTT
CASSSRTTNEKLFF
>TRBD2|TRBJ2-3|TRBV30|once
TGTGCCTGGGGGGTAGCGGGAGGCACAGATACGCAGTATTTT
CAWGVAGGTDTQYF
>TRBD2|TRBJ2-5|TRBV5-1|NA
TGCGCCAGCAGCTCCGCCGGGACTAGCGGGAAAGAGACCCAGTACTTC
CASSSAGTSGKETQYF
>NA|TRBJ2-7|TRBV4-2|NA
TGTGCCAGCAGCCAACTGGGCGAAGAGTCCTACGAGCAGTACTTC
CASSQLGEESYEQYF
>NA|TRBJ2-7|TRBV10-3|NA
TGTGCCATCAGTGATGCCAAGGCGGGCAACTACGAGCAGTACTTC
CAISDAKAGNYEQYF
>TRBD1|TRBJ2-7|TRBV5-1|NA
TGCGCCAGCAGCTCTGGGACAGGGAGGACGGAGGAGCAGTACTTC
CASSSGTGRTEEQYF
>TRBD2|TRBJ2-1|TRBV3-1|NA
TGTGCCAGCAGCCATGCTAGCGGGAGGGGTCTCAATGAGCAGTTCTTC
CASSHASGRGLNEQFF
>TRBD1|TRBJ2-7|TRBV14|NA
TGTGCCAGCAGCCAACGCCTGGGACAGGGGATTCCCAGGAACGAGCAGTACTTC
CASSQRLGQGIPRNEQYF
>NA|TRBJ2-3|TRBV3-1|NA
TGTGCCAGCAGCCAGGCGGGGCTAAGGGATACGCAGTATTTT
CASSQAGLRDTQYF
>TRBD1|TRBJ2-5|TRBV5-1|NA
TGCGCCAGCAGCCTCGAATCGACAGGGGTTGAGACCCAGTACTTC
CASSLESTGVETQYF
>TRBD2|TRBJ2-7|TRBV12-3/TRBV12-4|NA
TGTGCCAGCAGGCCTAGCGGGAGGGGACGCGAGCAGTACTTC
CASRPSGRGREQYF
>TRBD2|TRBJ2-4|TRBV7-2|NA
TGTGCCAGCAGCCGAAGGGAGGGGTTGGCAAACATTCAGTACTTC
CASSRREGLANIQYF
>TRBD2|TRBJ2-7|TRBV10-3|NA
TGTGCCATCAGTGAGTCGGGACTAGCGGGAGGAACGCCCTACGAGCAGTACTTC
CAISESGLAGGTPYEQYF
>NA|TRBJ2-7|TRBV6-1|NA
TGTGCCAGCAGTCTCGGTCGGGCCCGGGACAAAGCCTACGAGCAGTACTTC
CASSLGRARDKAYEQYF
>TRBD2|TRBJ2-3|TRBV20-1|NA
TGCAGTGCTAGCGCCGTAGCGGGAAGCACAGATACGCAGTATTTT
CSASAVAGSTDTQYF
>TRBD2|TRBJ2-1|TRBV5-1|NA
TGCGCCAGCAGCTTGAGCCTAGCGGCCCCTAGGGAGCAGTTCTTC
CASSLSLAAPREQFF
>NA|TRBJ1-4|TRBV2|NA
TGTGCCAGCAGCGCAGAGGGACGGTCTAAACTGTTTTTT
CASSAEGRSKLFF
>NA|TRBJ2-2|TRBV11-3|NA
TGTGCCAGCAGCTCGTCGAAGAGGCCCACCGGGGAGCTGTTTTTT
CASSSSKRPTGELFF
>TRBD1|TRBJ1-5|TRBV19|once
TGTGCCAGTAAGGGGCCGACAGGGGCAAATCAGCCCCAGCATTTT
CASKGPTGANQPQHF
>TRBD2|TRBJ2-1|TRBV19|NA
TGTGCCAGTAGTATCAGAAGGGTCCGGGGGGATGAGCAGTTCTTC
CASSIRRVRGDEQFF
>TRBD1|TRBJ2-7|TRBV20-1|NA
TGCAGTGCTAGTAGGGACAGAAACTCCTACGAGCAGTACTTC
CSASRDRNSYEQYF
>NA|TRBJ2-7|TRBV28|NA
TGTGCCAGCAGTCCTCAGGGGGGCCAGTACTTC
CASSPQGGQYF
>TRBD2|TRBJ2-7|TRBV20-1|NA
TGCAGTGCTAGAGCTAAGACTAGCGGCTCCTACGAGCAGTACTTC
CSARAKTSGSYEQYF
>NA|TRBJ2-5|TRBV19|NA
TGTGCCAGTAGTATCGGTCTGGGCGCGGAGACCCAGTACTTC
CASSIGLGAETQYF
>NA|TRBJ2-7|TRBV3-1|NA
TGTGCCAGCAGCCAAGGTCCTGGGGGAGGCGAGCAGTACTTC
CASSQGPGGGEQYF
>NA|TRBJ2-1|TRBV9|NA
TGTGCCAGCAGCGTAGGTAGCGGAGCTTACAATGAGCAGTTCTTC
CASSVGSGAYNEQFF
>NA|TRBJ1-1|TRBV19|once
TGTGCCAGTAGTATCGCAATTTACACCGAAGCTTTCTTT
CASSIAIYTEAFF
>NA|TRBJ2-3|TRBV24-1|NA
TGTGCCACCAGTGATGCTAGTGCAAGGACAGATACGCAGTATTTT
CATSDASARTDTQYF
>TRBD2|TRBJ2-5|TRBV20-1|NA
TGCAGTGCCAGAATAGGGACTAGGGATGAAGAGACCCAGTACTTC
CSARIGTRDEETQYF
>NA|TRBJ1-3|TRBV7-2|NA
TGTGCCAGCAGCTTAGTTACCGGAAACACCATATATTTT
CASSLVTGNTIYF
>NA|TRBJ1-1|TRBV2|NA
TGTGCCAGCAGTGATCTCAGCACTGAAGCTTTCTTT
CASSDLSTEAFF
>TRBD2|TRBJ2-7|TRBV7-2|NA
TGTGCCAGCAGCTTAGGGGGACTAGCGGGAGCCGAGCAGTACTTC
CASSLGGLAGAEQYF
>NA|TRBJ2-5|TRBV4-3|NA
TGCGCCAGCAGCCAACAAACGGACATACAAGAGACCCAGTACTTC
CASSQQTDIQETQYF
>NA|TRBJ1-2|TRBV10-3|NA
TGTGCCATCTCGGCAGTGGATTACTATGGCTACACCTTC
CAISAVDYYGYTF
>NA|TRBJ2-6|TRBV7-2|NA
TGTGCCAGCAGCTTAGCGTCCTCTGGGGCCAACGTCCTGACTTTC
CASSLASSGANVLTF
>NA|TRBJ2-1|TRBV20-1|NA
TGCAGTGCTAGACCGGGACCTCCATACAATGAGCAGTTCTTC
CSARPGPPYNEQFF
>TRBD1|TRBJ1-1|TRBV2|NA
TGTGCCAGCAGTCAGACAGGGGGCACTGAAGCTTTCTTT
CASSQTGGTEAFF
>TRBD1|TRBJ1-2|TRBV5-1|NA
TGCGCCAGCAGCCCCGGGACAGCAGCTAACTATGGCTACACCTTC
CASSPGTAANYGYTF
>TRBD1|TRBJ2-7|TRBV20-1|NA
TGCAGTGCTCGACAGGGGATAGGGTACGAGCAGTACTTC
CSARQGIGYEQYF
>NA|TRBJ1-5|TRBV25-1|NA
TGTGCCAGCAGTGAACAGGATCAGCCCCAGCATTTT
CASSEQDQPQHF
>TRBD2|TRBJ2-7|TRBV6-5|NA
TGTGCCAGCAAATTAGCGGGAGACACCTACGAGCAGTACTTC
CASKLAGDTYEQYF
>NA|TRBJ2-5|TRBV5-1|NA
TGCGCCAGCAGCTTGGCCCGAGAAGGAGAGACCCAGTACTTC
CASSLAREGETQYF
>NA|TRBJ2-5|TRBV6-6|NA
TGTGCCAGCAGTACCTGGGAGACCCAGTACTTC
CASSTWETQYF